Following are 13 T cell receptor beta chains from one sample sequenced in a study of blood T cells in healthy people across ages. A second PCR, run for roughly 7 to 12 cycles, used a sample-barcoded 5' primer plus a J-beta primer mix. TCRdb re-called the 5' RACE reads with MiXCR, one entry per CDR3 protein. The sample has approximately 880,000 distinct CDR3 sequences; around 46% are singletons. The sample comprised blood. These receptors originate from a man aged 25 to 45 in good health.

This clonotype was recorded only once. The J gene is TRBJ2-1, the V gene TRBV4-1; D perhaps matches TRBD2 (7 bases). The CDR3 extends over 16 amino acids. Trimming pared 0 bases from V and 7 bases from J, leaving 16 bases between. Germline V gene sequence: CDR1 MGHRA, CDR2 YSYEKL. The CDR3 spells CASSQEGGGASNEQFF. DNA of the CDR3: TGCGCCAGCAGCCAAGAGGGGGGGGGCGCTTCAAATGAGCAGTTCTTC.

The gene calls are TRBV28 and TRBJ2-4; D is uncertain. The DNA matches TRBJ2-7 better at its end, which makes the J call doubtful. Germline values: CDR1 MDHEN, CDR2 SYDVKM. This CDR3 comprises 15 residues. The CDR3 is CASNAGQEIPYEQYF. The CDR3 coding sequence is TGTGCCAGCAATGCCGGCCAGGAGATCCCCTACGAGCAGTACTTC.

This clonotype has more than one count but fewer than ten. The chain recombines TRBV14 with TRBJ1-2, with D possibly being TRBD1 (5 bases). Germline loops: CDR1 SGHDN, CDR2 FVKESK. Trimming took 3 bases from V and 7 from J, leaving 15 bases between them. The CDR3 has 14 residues. This chain's CDR3 is CASSQDRWGGGYTF. For the CDR3, the DNA is TGTGCCAGCAGCCAGGACCGCTGGGGGGGTGGCTACACCTTC.

This clonotype was observed a few times. J is TRBJ2-4 and V is TRBV11-1, with 7 positions matching TRBD1. Matching the DNA end better, TRBJ2-7 makes the J call doubtful. The germline gives CDR1 SGHAT, CDR2 FQDESV (reference sequence). The CDR3 has 17 amino acids. The CDR3 protein is CASSSLLSRQGAYEQYF. The DNA of the CDR3 is TGTGCCAGCAGCTCACTGTTAAGTCGGCAGGGGGCCTACGAGCAGTACTTC.

This clonotype was seen more than once but under ten times. The chain recombines TRBV28 with TRBJ2-7; TRBD2 agrees at 9 bases. There are 15 residues in the CDR3. The junction had 8 bases not matched to a gene; V was cut back by 6 bases and J by 2 bases. Germline CDR1 and CDR2: MDHEN and SYDVKM. The CDR3 sequence is CASRANSGGPYEQYF. Written as DNA, the CDR3 is TGTGCCAGCAGGGCTAATAGCGGGGGACCCTACGAGCAGTACTTC.

This sequence joins TRBV9 and TRBJ2-3, with a weak D call TRBD2 (7 bases). The length of the CDR3 is 15 residues. V lost 6 bases and J 3 bases, leaving 17 bases between the germline ends. The germline V gene has CDR1 SGDLS and CDR2 YYNGEE. Here the CDR3 reads CASTLWGGSTDTQYF. The CDR3 coding sequence is TGTGCCAGCACCCTCTGGGGGGGCAGTACAGATACGCAGTATTTT.

This rearrangement joins TRBV7-8 to TRBJ1-1; 7 positions agree with TRBD1. V was clipped by 1 base and J by 1 base; unmatched bases: 3. CDR1 SGHVS and CDR2 FQNEAQ come from the germline V gene. CDR3 length: 15 residues. The CDR3 loop is CASSLGGQTNTEAFF. DNA for the CDR3: TGTGCCAGCAGCTTAGGGGGACAGACGAACACTGAAGCTTTCTTT.

The V gene is TRBV28, the J gene TRBJ2-1, with 8 bases identical to TRBD1. With 6 bases clipped from V and 6 bases from J, the junction kept 10 bases outside the gene matches. The germline V gene encodes CDR1 MDHEN and CDR2 SYDVKM. This CDR3 contains 15 residues. As DNA, the CDR3 is TGTGCCAGCAGCAGGACAGGGATTCGAGTCAATGAGCAGTTCTTC. Amino acids: CASSRTGIRVNEQFF.

In this sample, this clonotype turned up a few times. The gene calls are TRBV25-1 and TRBJ2-3; D is uncertain. The CDR3 is 13 residues long. Trimming left V 2 bases short and J 6 bases short, with 9 bases between. The germline V gene has CDR1 MGHDK and CDR2 SYGVNS. CDR3 bases: TGTGCCAGCAGTGAAAGCCCTCGGGATACGCAGTATTTT. Amino acids: CASSESPRDTQYF.

The chain employs TRBV5-6 and TRBJ2-7; 7 bases map to TRBD1. The CDR3 extends over 16 amino acids. Germline assignment: CDR1 SGHDT and CDR2 YYEEEE. The V segment lost 2 bases and the J segment 2 bases; nucleotides outside the gene matches: 10. CDR3: CASSLRRTGYTYEQYF. CDR3 in DNA: TGTGCCAGCAGCTTAAGACGGACAGGTTACACCTACGAGCAGTACTTC.

The chain couples TRBV11-2 to TRBJ2-3; 7 nucleotides match TRBD1. Germline assignment: CDR1 SGHAT and CDR2 FQNNGV. The J segment lost 2 bases and the V segment lost 6 bases, leaving 11 bases of the junction unmatched. The CDR3 sequence is 16 residues long. The CDR3 coding sequence is TGTGCCAGCAGGCGGACAGGATTTGGGGACACAGATACGCAGTATTTT. The encoded protein is CASRRTGFGDTDTQYF.

Remarks on this clonotype: With a much larger clone just one base away, this may be a read error. This chain uses TRBV5-1 with TRBJ2-7; 12 bases are a match to TRBD2. CDR3 length: 16 amino acids. V lost 2 bases, J lost 0 bases, and 3 bases stayed unmatched. CDR1 is SGHRS, CDR2 YFSETQ, per germline. The CDR3 here is CASSFGLAGNSYEQYF. In nucleotides, the CDR3 is TGCGCCAGCAGCTTCGGACTAGCGGGGAACTCCTACGAGCAGTACTTC.

The chain joins TRBV7-8 to TRBJ2-6; maybe TRBD2 (7 bases). This CDR3 has 15 amino acids. Between the trimmed V and J ends, which lost 5 bases and 3 bases, there was a span of 11 bases. Per the germline V gene, CDR1 is SGHVS and CDR2 is FQNEAQ. In DNA, the CDR3 is TGTGCCAGCAGCACCGGGGGGCTTGGGGCCAACGTCCTGACTTTC. Protein product: CASSTGGLGANVLTF.